This passage covers 16 T cell receptor beta chains from one sample sequenced in a study of shared clonotypes between healthy human individuals. Sequencing was performed with immunoSEQ multiplex PCR; in TCRdb, only in-frame clones are kept and a portion is missing. The data hold 600,000 to 750,000 clones, with 90% observed a single time. The source material was memory CD8+ T cells from PBMCs. Subset here: CD45RO+ cells pooled with CCR7-negative TemRA cells. These receptors were taken from a man aged 18 to 30 in good health. Some clones in this sample may be carry-over from other donors' samples.

The chain recombines TRBV19 with TRBJ2-3, with D possibly being TRBD2 (5 bases). V was pared by 1 base and J by 2 bases, with 7 bases between. The CDR3 runs to 14 residues. The germline gives CDR1 LNHDA, CDR2 SQIVND (reference sequence). CDR3 coding DNA: TGTGCCAGTAGTATAGTCGGGGTCACAGATACGCAGTATTTT. Amino acid sequence: CASSIVGVTDTQYF.

This clone has only a few counts. The CDR3 nucleotides are TGTGCCAGCAGTTTAGGGGGGACAGGGGGCGGTGAGCAGTTCTTC. Its protein product is CASSLGGTGGGEQFF. The V and J genes are TRBV28 and TRBJ2-1; the match to TRBD1 covers 12 bases. The CDR3 is 15 amino acids. Germline-derived CDR1 and CDR2 are MDHEN and SYDVKM. Unmatched junction bases numbered 5, after V lost 2 bases and J lost 9 bases.

This clone showed up just once. CDR3 residues: CAISEPMNYEQYF. The DNA for the CDR3 is TGTGCCATCAGTGAGCCAATGAACTACGAGCAGTACTTC. The rearrangement joins TRBV10-3 to TRBJ2-7; D remains unclear. The CDR3 is 13 residues long. V lost 2 bases to trimming and J lost 3 bases, with 8 bases between them. Germline V lookup: CDR1 ENHRY, CDR2 SYGVKD.

For this clone: Other DNA sequences of this sample code for an identical CDR3. The V and J genes are TRBV4-3 and TRBJ2-7; D may be TRBD2 (5 bases). The V gene's germline CDR1 is LGHNA and CDR2 YSLEER. Trimming cost V 1 base and J 0 bases, with 10 bases left between them. The CDR3 is 15 amino acids. CDR3 nucleotide sequence: TGCGCCAGCAGCCAAGTGGCAGACTACTCCTACGAGCAGTACTTC. This translates into CASSQVADYSYEQYF.

The chain links TRBV10-3 to TRBJ2-2; 9 bases align to TRBD2. Unmatched junction bases numbered 11, after V lost 0 bases and J lost 3 bases. Germline lookup yields CDR1 ENHRY and CDR2 SYGVKD. The CDR3 totals 19 residues. This CDR3 is CAISESNSGRGVDTGELFF. CDR3 nucleotides: TGTGCCATCAGTGAGTCGAATAGCGGGAGAGGGGTTGACACCGGGGAGCTGTTTTTT.

The rearrangement uses TRBV28 and TRBJ2-7, with D possibly being TRBD2 (6 bases). V was pared by 3 bases and J by 5 bases, with 11 bases between. The CDR3 length is 13 residues. Germline loops: CDR1 MDHEN, CDR2 SYDVKM. Here the CDR3 DNA reads TGTGCCAGCAGTTTTGGGAGGTACAACGAGCAGTACTTC. Protein product: CASSFGRYNEQYF.

This rearrangement joins TRBV6-1 to TRBJ2-3; D not certain. The CDR3 is 13 amino acids. V lost 1 base to trimming and J lost 8 bases, with 10 bases between them. Germline values: CDR1 MNHNS, CDR2 SASEGT. The DNA of the CDR3 is TGTGCCAGCAGTGAAGTTGGCCGCGGTACGCAGTATTTT. Translated, it gives CASSEVGRGTQYF.

The CDR3 is CASSPGGIARQSAYEQYF. In DNA, the CDR3 is TGCGCCAGCAGCCCCGGGGGGATTGCGCGTCAAAGCGCTTACGAGCAGTACTTC. The chain recombines TRBV5-1 with TRBJ2-7; 7 bases are shared with TRBD2. CDR1 and CDR2 from the germline V gene are SGHRS and YFSETQ. The V segment lost 4 bases and the J segment 4 bases; nucleotides outside the gene matches: 20. CDR3 length: 18 residues.

Only one count was recorded for this clone. The same CDR3 is also encoded by other DNA sequences in this sample. The CDR3 sequence is CASSPSGNTGELFF. The CDR3 DNA reads TGTGCCAGCAGTCCCAGCGGGAACACCGGGGAGCTGTTTTTT. V gene TRBV28 combines with J gene TRBJ2-2; TRBD2 is a possible D gene (5 bases). CDR1 is MDHEN, CDR2 SYDVKM, per germline. The CDR3 is 14 amino acids. The V and J ends lost 5 bases and 1 base respectively, with 8 bases between them.

The chain combines TRBV19 with TRBJ1-4, with D maybe TRBD1 (5 bases). This CDR3 is 15 amino acids long. Germline V gene data show CDR1 as LNHDA and CDR2 as SQIVND (reference sequence). Trimming took off 4 bases at V and 1 base at J, with 10 bases between the two ends. CDR3 region: CASSTWDGTNEKLFF. The CDR3 bases are TGTGCCAGTAGTACGTGGGACGGAACTAATGAAAAACTGTTTTTT.

The V and J genes are TRBV10-1 and TRBJ2-7, with 8 bases identical to TRBD2. The CDR3 runs to 16 residues. Trimming took 0 bases from V and 4 from J; bases not matched to a gene: 8. Germline V lookup: CDR1 WNHNN, CDR2 SYGVQD (reference sequence). CDR3 bases: TGCGCCAGCAGTGAGTCCACGGGACTAGTCACGTACGAGCAGTACTTC. Protein product: CASSESTGLVTYEQYF.

This chain connects TRBV14 to TRBJ2-3; D not resolved. CDR1 SGHDN and CDR2 FVKESK come from the germline V gene. CDR3 length: 15 amino acids. Trimming removed 0 bases at V and 4 bases at J, with 11 bases between. CDR3 region: CASSQDPPGPDTQYF. CDR3 in DNA: TGTGCCAGCAGCCAAGACCCCCCTGGGCCAGATACGCAGTATTTT.

The DNA for the CDR3 is TGTGCCAGTAGTATAGTGGGAGCCACCGCAAGCACAGATACGCAGTATTTT. It codes for CASSIVGATASTDTQYF. The genes are TRBV19 and TRBJ2-3; D might be TRBD2 (5 bases). This CDR3 comprises 17 residues. V was cut by 1 base and J by 0 bases, with 14 bases left in between. The V gene's germline CDR1 is LNHDA and CDR2 SQIVND (reference sequence).

The chain carries TRBV4-1 and TRBJ2-1, with D possibly TRBD1 on 5 matching bases. CDR1 is MGHRA and CDR2 is YSYEKL in the germline V gene. Trimming left V 1 base short and J 8 bases short, with 15 bases between. CDR3 length: 15 residues. In DNA form, the CDR3 reads TGCGCCAGCAGCCAAGTAAGGAAAAGGGGCGATGAGCAGTTCTTC. It specifies CASSQVRKRGDEQFF.

This chain uses TRBV7-9 with TRBJ2-2; TRBD1 aligns across 7 bases. V shed 4 bases and J 7 bases; nucleotides not matched to a gene: 9. Per the germline V gene, CDR1 is SEHNR and CDR2 is FQNEAQ (reference sequence). CDR3 length equals 15 residues. In DNA, the CDR3 is TGTGCCAGCAGCTCTACAGGGGCCCCGTTCGGGGAGCTGTTTTTT. Protein sequence: CASSSTGAPFGELFF.

This sequence joins TRBV27 and TRBJ2-1; D not certain. V gave up 8 bases and J gave up 7 bases, with 21 bases separating them. From germline, CDR1 is MNHEY and CDR2 SMNVEV (reference sequence). This CDR3 spans 15 amino acids. Here the CDR3 DNA reads TGTGCCAGCTTCAACCCGGGTAGTATTTATAATGAGCAGTTCTTC. Its translation: CASFNPGSIYNEQFF.